The 5 T cell receptor beta chains below were found in one sample sequenced in a study of control samples from healthy donors and cancer patients. Only in-frame clones appear in the TCRdb table, and some are missing; sequencing was by immunoSEQ multiplex PCR. The repertoire holds about 140,000 clones, approximately 94% seen once, with over 10% in the top ten. The sample was blood. The receptors shown here come from a man aged 35 to 55 in good health.

This clone came up once. The chain has TRBV6-4 and TRBJ2-2, with 10 bases that match TRBD2. The CDR3 runs 17 residues. Per germline, CDR1 MRHNA and CDR2 SNTAGT. V lost 4 bases, J lost 1 base, and 6 bases stayed unmatched. CDR3 amino acids: CASSVSSGGVNTGELFF. CDR3 DNA: TGTGCCAGCAGTGTTTCAAGCGGGGGGGTGAACACCGGGGAGCTGTTTTTT.

The V gene is TRBV11-2, the J gene TRBJ2-2; weak D call: TRBD2 (6 bases). CDR3 size: 17 residues. V was shortened by 1 base and J by 1 base, with 13 bases between the two germline ends. Germline CDR1 SGHAT, CDR2 FQNNGV. DNA for the CDR3: TGTGCCAGCAGCTTAGGCGGAGGGATGATGAACACCGGGGAGCTGTTTTTT. Protein sequence: CASSLGGGMMNTGELFF.

The V and J genes are TRBV10-1 and TRBJ2-3; D is possibly TRBD2 (6 bases). Germline V gives CDR1 WNHNN, CDR2 SYGVQD (reference sequence). This CDR3 is built from 14 residues. V was trimmed by 3 bases and J by 0 bases, leaving 7 bases between them. CDR3 in amino acids: CASSESGSTDTQYF. CDR3 nucleotides: TGCGCCAGCAGTGAAAGCGGGAGCACAGATACGCAGTATTTT.

V gene TRBV28 combines with J gene TRBJ2-5, with 8 bases fitting TRBD2. V shed 6 bases and J 11 bases; nucleotides not matched to a gene: 8. This CDR3 spans 12 amino acids. Germline lookup yields CDR1 MDHEN and CDR2 SYDVKM. The CDR3 protein is CASRAISGAQYF. The CDR3 nucleotides read TGTGCCAGCAGAGCAATTAGCGGGGCTCAGTACTTC.

The chain recombines TRBV11-2 with TRBJ1-1; maybe TRBD1 (5 bases). The CDR3 is made up of 15 amino acids. V was cut by 1 base and J by 1 base, with 10 bases left in between. CDR1 and CDR2 from the germline V gene are SGHAT and FQNNGV. The DNA of the CDR3 is TGTGCCAGCAGCTTAGGGTGGGGGACGAACACTGAAGCTTTCTTT. Translation: CASSLGWGTNTEAFF.